This T cell receptor (beta chain) was recovered during a study of blood T cell repertoires in COVID-19. Study context: Researchers got acute and convalescent COVID-19 samples from the United States, Italy and Spain.

The germline V gene encodes CDR1 SGHDT and CDR2 YYEEEE. Trimming removed 2 bases from V and 2 bases from J, with 17 bases in between. The CDR3 loop spans 16 amino acids. Per the original methods: For nucleated cells, counts were estimated from reference gene primer amplification. Profiling relied on immunoSEQ multiplex PCR, and the TCRdb table lists in-frame clones only, not all of them. The V and J calls and clone size are taken from that table; D and trimming were inferred from the DNA. The sample lists some 110,000 clones, around 85% seen once, with approximately 3.5% in the top ten. The Seattle site enrolled patients during active infection and followed them longitudinally.

This receptor was taken from a woman aged 80 or over with COVID-19, enrolled during active disease. Sequences were obtained from peripheral blood. The rearrangement uses TRBV5-6 and TRBJ2-7; the D is unclear. DNA of the CDR3: TGTGCCAGCAGCTTATCGATAGAGATAGCAGCCTACGAGCAGTACTTC. This encodes CASSLSIEIAAYEQYF.